These 13 T cell receptor beta chains originate from one sample sequenced in a study of T cell changes during pregnancy in multiple sclerosis. The data were produced by immunoSEQ multiplex PCR, yet TCRdb's version contains in-frame clones alone and is incomplete. This table holds 40,000 to 50,000 clones, approximately 80% found once. The source was CD4+ T cells from peripheral blood mononuclear cells, collected before pregnancy. Receptor source: a female donor with multiple sclerosis, enrolled in a pregnancy study.

V and J are TRBV7-2 and TRBJ1-3; the D gene is possibly TRBD1 (5 bases). This CDR3 is 13 amino acids long. Deletions cut 4 bases from V and 3 bases from J, with 7 bases between. The germline V gene has CDR1 SGHTA and CDR2 FQGNSA. CDR3 sequence (DNA): TGTGCCAGCAGCTCAGGGTTTGGAAACACCATATATTTT. This sequence encodes CASSSGFGNTIYF.

The chain carries TRBV12-5 and TRBJ2-1; D is undetermined. Germline V gene data show CDR1 as LGHNT and CDR2 as FRNRAP. The CDR3 has 12 amino acids. Trimming cost V 1 base and J 5 bases, with 3 bases left between them. CDR3 nucleotide sequence: TGTGCTAGTGGTTTGGACAACAATGAGCAGTTCTTC. It codes for CASGLDNNEQFF. The entire variable domain, with the rest obtained from reference TRBV12-5 and TRBJ2-1, is as follows: DARVTQTPRHKVTEMGQEVTMRCQPILGHNTVFWYRQTMMQGLELLAYFRNRAPLDDSGMPKDRFSAEMPDATLATLKIQPSEPRDSAVYFCASGLDNNEQFFGPGTRLTVL.

V and J are TRBV11-2 and TRBJ1-5; no clear D. The CDR3 has 13 amino acids. Germline V CDR1 and CDR2: SGHAT, FQNNGV. Between the trimmed V and J ends, which lost 2 bases and 5 bases, there was a span of 7 bases. The CDR3 here is CASSLQADQPQHF. For the CDR3, the DNA is TGTGCCAGCAGCTTACAGGCAGATCAGCCCCAGCATTTT.

This clone was seen just once. V and J are TRBV13 and TRBJ1-1, with unresolved D. Germline CDR1 and CDR2: PRHDT and FYEKMQ (reference sequence). Trimming removed 7 bases from V and 3 bases from J, with 12 bases in between. The CDR3 extends over 13 amino acids. CDR3 amino acids: CASNTVLDTEAFF. DNA of the CDR3: TGTGCCAGCAACACCGTTTTGGACACTGAAGCTTTCTTT.

V is TRBV2 and J is TRBJ1-3; maybe TRBD1 (6 bases). The CDR3 runs to 16 residues. V lost 6 bases, J lost 0 bases, and 15 bases lay in between. In germline, CDR1 is SNHLY, CDR2 FYNNEI. DNA for the CDR3: TGTGCCAGCAGAGAGGACAGTGGGTACTCTGGAAACACCATATATTTT. Its protein is CASREDSGYSGNTIYF. Full variable domain (rest looked up from reference TRBV2 and TRBJ1-3): EPEVTQTPSHQVTQMGQEVILRCVPISNHLYFYWYRQILGQKVEFLVSFYNNEISEKSEIFDDQFSVERPDGSNFTLKIRSTKLEDSAMYFCASREDSGYSGNTIYFGEGSWLTVV.

This clone was counted a single time. This rearrangement joins TRBV7-2 to TRBJ2-6; possibly TRBD2 for D (6 bases). This CDR3 is built from 15 residues. Germline V CDR1 and CDR2: SGHTA, FQGNSA. V gave up 5 bases and J gave up 3 bases, with 11 bases separating them. The CDR3 reads CASSRAGSGANVLTF. The DNA of the CDR3 is TGTGCCAGCAGCCGGGCGGGGAGTGGGGCCAACGTCCTGACTTTC.

This chain connects TRBV18 to TRBJ2-1; no definite D call. Germline V gives CDR1 KGHSH, CDR2 LQKENI. Trimming shortened V by 1 base and J by 6 bases, and 4 bases separated the two germline ends. The CDR3 length is 12 residues. CDR3 in DNA: TGTGCCAGCTCACCACTTCTCAATGAGCAGTTCTTC. Protein product: CASSPLLNEQFF.

This clone was counted a few times. This chain links TRBV5-1 with TRBJ2-2; 8 positions agree with TRBD1. The V and J ends lost 3 bases and 6 bases, in that order; junction bases with no gene match: 7. The CDR3 has 15 amino acids. Per germline, CDR1 SGHRS and CDR2 YFSETQ. The CDR3 DNA reads as TGCGCCAGCAGCTCGGCAGGGGGCGGGCCCGGGGAGCTGTTTTTT. As protein: CASSSAGGGPGELFF.

The chain couples TRBV7-2 to TRBJ1-2, with 8 bases aligning to TRBD1. J gave up 2 bases and V 7 bases, and 9 bases lay outside the gene matches. Per germline, CDR1 SGHTA and CDR2 FQGNSA. The CDR3 loop spans 15 amino acids. DNA for the CDR3: TGTGCCAGCACCTGGGACAGGCCCCGCAACTATGGCTACACCTTC. Translating gives CASTWDRPRNYGYTF.

The chain joins TRBV2 to TRBJ1-4; the match to TRBD1 covers 7 bases. The germline CDR1 and CDR2 sequences are SNHLY and FYNNEI. The CDR3 consists of 16 residues. V shed 6 bases and J 0 bases; nucleotides not matched to a gene: 7. CDR3 protein: CASRSVTGATNEKLFF. The CDR3 DNA reads TGTGCCAGCAGGAGCGTTACAGGGGCAACTAATGAAAAACTGTTTTTT.

This clone was seen a single time. The chain carries TRBV6-5 and TRBJ2-1; tentatively, D is TRBD2 (6 bases). Germline V gives CDR1 MNHEY, CDR2 SVGAGI. The V gene lost 6 bases and the J gene lost 1 base, with 13 bases spanning the gap. The CDR3 length is 15 residues. The CDR3 bases are TGTGCCAGCAGGGCAGGGACTTGGTCCTACAATGAGCAGTTCTTC. As protein: CASRAGTWSYNEQFF.

This clone was picked up one time. Other nucleotide sequences in the sample specify the same CDR3. The chain recombines TRBV7-9 with TRBJ1-2, with D possibly TRBD1 on 6 matching bases. The V and J ends lost 5 bases and 2 bases respectively, with 9 bases between them. The CDR3 extends over 13 amino acids. Germline V gives CDR1 SEHNR, CDR2 FQNEAQ (reference sequence). In nucleotides, the CDR3 is TGTGCCAGCAGCCATGGACAGAACTATGGCTACACCTTC. Its protein product is CASSHGQNYGYTF.

This clone has a single count. The chain combines TRBV7-2 with TRBJ2-3, with 8 bases lining up with TRBD1. The CDR3 is made up of 16 amino acids. CDR1 and CDR2 from the germline V gene are SGHTA and FQGNSA. The V and J ends lost 5 bases and 2 bases, in that order; junction bases with no gene match: 9. The DNA for the CDR3 is TGTGCCAGCAGCCCACGGACAGGGTCCCACACAGATACGCAGTATTTT. Encoded protein: CASSPRTGSHTDTQYF.